Following are 14 T cell receptor beta chains from one sample sequenced in a study of CD8 T cells in ankylosing spondylitis. TCRdb re-analysed the 5' RACE reads in MiXCR, keeping a single row per CDR3 protein. The table includes about 400,000 distinct CDR3 sequences, roughly 20% detected once. The sample comprised blood, either unsorted or a sorted T cell fraction (not recorded which). These receptors all come from a male donor with ankylosing spondylitis or in good health (not recorded which).

This clonotype was seen a few times. One end of the junction varies from germline; a read error may be responsible. The genes are TRBV3-1 and TRBJ2-1; D may be TRBD1 or TRBD2 (6 bases each). The germline V gene encodes CDR1 LGHDT and CDR2 YNNKEL (reference sequence). The CDR3 is 12 amino acids. The CDR3 protein is CASIQGGIEQFF. In DNA form, the CDR3 reads TGTGCCAGCATCCAAGGGGGGATTGAGCAGTTCTTC.

The J gene is TRBJ1-2, the V gene TRBV29-1; the match to TRBD1 covers 8 bases. In germline, CDR1 is SQVTM, CDR2 ANQGSEA. Trimming cost V 2 bases and J 6 bases; bases outside gene matches: 2. This CDR3 is 12 amino acids long. The CDR3 loop is CSVETGGDGYTF. The CDR3 DNA sequence: TGCAGCGTTGAAACAGGGGGTGATGGCTACACCTTC.

The sample holds a few counts of this clonotype. The V call is TRBV30, the J call TRBJ2-3; D might be TRBD1 (6 bases). V was clipped by 0 bases and J by 14 bases, with 21 bases between them. Germline CDR1 and CDR2: GTSNPN and SVGIG (reference sequence). The CDR3 has 14 amino acids. CDR3 amino acids: CAWSVLIGTTVGYF. For the CDR3, the DNA is TGTGCCTGGAGTGTACTTATTGGGACAACCGTCGGGTATTTT.

This clonotype came up many times. The CDR3 here is CASSSLNEKLFF. The CDR3 nucleotides read TGTGCCAGCAGTTCCCTTAATGAAAAACTGTTTTTT. The J gene is TRBJ1-4, the V gene TRBV28; D not resolved. Germline CDR1 reads MDHEN; CDR2 reads SYDVKM. This CDR3 contains 12 residues. Trimming took 4 bases from V and 4 from J, leaving 4 bases between them.

This clonotype was observed a few times. The chain has TRBV6-6 and TRBJ2-3; D unresolved. Trimming left V 3 bases short and J 4 bases short, with 8 bases between. The germline gives CDR1 MNHNY, CDR2 SVGAGI (reference sequence). This CDR3 has 13 amino acids. This CDR3 is CASSYFGADTQYF. The CDR3 bases are TGTGCCAGCAGTTATTTCGGAGCAGATACGCAGTATTTT.

The chain links TRBV28 to TRBJ1-6; perhaps TRBD1 as D (6 bases). CDR1 and CDR2 (germline): MDHEN, SYDVKM. This CDR3 is built from 15 residues. V was pared by 4 bases and J by 9 bases, with 16 bases between. This chain's CDR3 is CASSSNRVEVSPLHF. The CDR3 DNA sequence: TGTGCCAGCAGTTCGAACAGGGTGGAGGTTTCACCCCTCCACTTT.

The rearrangement links TRBV27 to TRBJ2-3, with TRBD1 matching 9 bases. Trimming removed 8 bases from V and 9 bases from J; junction bases left unmatched: 3. CDR1 and CDR2 from the germline V gene are MNHEY and SMNVEV (reference sequence). This CDR3 region has 11 residues. The CDR3 here is CASGTGLTQYF. DNA for the CDR3: TGTGCCAGCGGGACAGGGTTGACGCAGTATTTT.

CDR3 region: CSVEESTGVRYGYTF. CDR3 DNA: TGCAGCGTTGAAGAGTCAACAGGGGTTCGCTATGGCTACACCTTC. V is TRBV29-1 and J is TRBJ1-2, with 7 bases matching TRBD1. The CDR3 spans 15 residues. From germline, CDR1 is SQVTM and CDR2 ANQGSEA. Trimming removed 0 bases from V and 4 bases from J; junction bases left unmatched: 8.

This clonotype came up a few times. This chain uses TRBV29-1 with TRBJ1-1; D gene ambiguous. Germline V lookup: CDR1 SQVTM, CDR2 ANQGSEA. The CDR3 has 12 residues. V was clipped by 5 bases and J by 6 bases, with 13 bases between them. The CDR3 DNA is TGCAGCGTTACCGAATTGAATCCTGAAGCTTTCTTT. Residues: CSVTELNPEAFF.

The chain links TRBV15 to TRBJ1-5, with D possibly matching TRBD1 (6 bases). Germline V CDR1 and CDR2: LNHNV, YYDKDF (reference sequence). The CDR3 is 14 residues long. Trimming shortened V by 5 bases and J by 9 bases, and 17 bases separated the two germline ends. The CDR3, as DNA: TGTGCCACCAGCCAAGACAGGCCATCAGGGCCCCAGCATTTT. This codes for CATSQDRPSGPQHF. The full variable domain, in which reference TRBV15 and TRBJ1-5 provide the parts outside the CDR3, is DAMVIQNPRYQVTQFGKPVTLSCSQTLNHNVMYWYQQKSSQAPKLLFHYYDKDFNNEADTPDNFQSRRPNTSFCFLDIRSPGLGDTAMYLCATSQDRPSGPQHFGDGTRLSIL.

The chain couples TRBV12-3 or TRBV12-4 to TRBJ2-2; unclear D gene. Trimming pared 2 bases from V and 0 bases from J, leaving 4 bases between. The CDR3 runs to 14 residues. CDR3 protein: CASSLISNTGELFF. CDR3 coding DNA: TGTGCCAGCAGTTTAATTTCGAACACCGGGGAGCTGTTTTTT.

This clonotype was seen just once. The chain employs TRBV4-1 and TRBJ2-1, with 10 bases aligning to TRBD1. The V and J ends lost 0 bases and 5 bases, in that order; junction bases with no gene match: 4. CDR1 and CDR2 (germline): MGHRA, YSYEKL. This CDR3 region has 16 residues. CDR3 loop: CASSQDYGQGDNEQFF. CDR3 in DNA: TGCGCCAGCAGCCAAGATTATGGACAGGGGGACAATGAGCAGTTCTTC.

The gene calls are TRBV11-2 and TRBJ1-1, with D perhaps TRBD1 (5 bases). This CDR3 has 15 amino acids. In germline, CDR1 is SGHAT, CDR2 FQNNGV. With 5 bases removed from V and 1 base from J, the gap between germline ends came to 14 bases. This CDR3 reads CASSPLAGRNTEAFF. CDR3 sequence (DNA): TGTGCCAGCAGCCCACTAGCAGGGAGGAACACTGAAGCTTTCTTT.

The J gene is TRBJ2-6, the V gene TRBV4-2, with D possibly being TRBD1 or TRBD2 (5 bases each). V was cut by 2 bases and J by 0 bases, with 14 bases left in between. Germline assignment: CDR1 LGHNA and CDR2 YNFKEQ. This CDR3 is built from 18 residues. In DNA, the CDR3 is TGTGCCAGCAGCCAAAACCAGGGACGGCTCTCTGGGGCCAACGTCCTGACTTTC. Protein product: CASSQNQGRLSGANVLTF.